These T cell receptor beta chains were read from a single sample in a study of memory CD4+ T cells and cytomegalovirus serostatus. TCRdb's table, derived via immunoSEQ multiplex PCR, lists solely in-frame clones and lacks some. The sample lists approximately 70,000 clones, 75% to 80% occurring once. Sequenced: memory CD4+ T cells from blood. The receptor set was obtained from an adult in good health and CMV-seropositive. CDR3s include the opening cysteine and the closing phenylalanine or tryptophan. The order of the fields is clone size, V gene, J gene, D gene, CDR3 DNA, CDR3 protein. A D gene is named only where the DNA matches it firmly. Some rows have no size entry. The others give once, few or many, or a class for an expanded clone.

size: once
V: TRBV2
J: TRBJ2-5
D: TRBD2
DNA: TGTGCCAGCAGTGGACCCGCGGGGGGCCGAGGGGAGACCCAGTACTTC
CDR3: CASSGPAGGRGETQYF

size: -
V: TRBV28
J: TRBJ1-1
D: -
DNA: TGTGCCAGCAGTTTATCAAACACTGAAGCTTTCTTT
CDR3: CASSLSNTEAFF

size: -
V: TRBV2
J: TRBJ1-6
D: -
DNA: TGTGCCAGCAGTGGGGGACGGAATAATTCACCCCTCCACTTT
CDR3: CASSGGRNNSPLHF

size: -
V: TRBV5-5
J: TRBJ2-5
D: TRBD2
DNA: TGTGCCAGCAGCTCGGGACTAGCGGAGGGGGAGACCCAGTACTTC
CDR3: CASSSGLAEGETQYF

size: -
V: TRBV28
J: TRBJ1-5
D: TRBD1
DNA: TGTGCCAGCAGCAGGGGGCAAGGCAATCAGCCCCAGCATTTT
CDR3: CASSRGQGNQPQHF

size: -
V: TRBV7-8
J: TRBJ1-5
D: -
DNA: TGTGCCAGCAGCTTAGGAGGGGGTAATAGCAATCAGCCCCAGCATTTT
CDR3: CASSLGGGNSNQPQHF

size: -
V: TRBV2
J: TRBJ1-6
D: TRBD1
DNA: TGTGCCAGCAGTGCGCTAGACAGGGCTGGGTCACCCCTCCACTTT
CDR3: CASSALDRAGSPLHF

size: -
V: TRBV30
J: TRBJ2-2
D: -
DNA: TGTGCCTGGAAGGACGACTATCACGGGGAGCTGTTTTTT
CDR3: CAWKDDYHGELFF

size: -
V: TRBV28
J: TRBJ1-2
D: -
DNA: TGTGCCAGCAGTTCCCCCGCGGACCAAATCCCCTATGGCTACACCTTC
CDR3: CASSSPADQIPYGYTF

size: once
V: TRBV30
J: TRBJ2-1
D: -
DNA: TGTGCCTGGAGTGTAAGGGGCGTGGGCAATGAGCAGTTCTTC
CDR3: CAWSVRGVGNEQFF